This TCR beta chain was profiled in a study of blood T cells in healthy people across ages. This CDR3 is built from 16 residues. Germline CDR1 is SGHTA and CDR2 is FQGTGA. V shed 1 base and J 1 base; nucleotides not matched to a gene: 2. Primers used in a second PCR of roughly 6 to 11 cycles were a sample-barcoded 5' primer and a J-beta primer mix. TCRdb reprocessed the 5' RACE reads with MiXCR, giving one entry per CDR3 protein. The sample has over 550,000 distinct CDR3 sequences, 25% to 35% seen once. This clonotype was picked up many times. The source material was blood. The rearrangement uses TRBV7-3 and TRBJ2-3; 10 nucleotides agree with TRBD1. The TCR sequence derives from a woman over 75 in good health. The CDR3 region is CASSLIGTGGTDTQYF. The CDR3 nucleotides read TGTGCCAGCAGCTTAATAGGGACAGGGGGCACAGATACGCAGTATTTT.